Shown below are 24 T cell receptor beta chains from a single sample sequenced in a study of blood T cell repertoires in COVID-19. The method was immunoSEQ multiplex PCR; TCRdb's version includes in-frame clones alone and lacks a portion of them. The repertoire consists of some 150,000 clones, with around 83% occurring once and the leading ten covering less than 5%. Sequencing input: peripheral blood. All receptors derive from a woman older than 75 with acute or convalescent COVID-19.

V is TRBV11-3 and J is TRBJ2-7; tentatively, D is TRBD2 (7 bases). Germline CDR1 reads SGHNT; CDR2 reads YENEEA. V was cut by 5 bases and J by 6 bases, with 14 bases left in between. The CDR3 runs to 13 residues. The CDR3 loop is CASSQYGGREQYF. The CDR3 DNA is TGTGCCAGCAGCCAATACGGGGGGCGCGAGCAGTACTTC.

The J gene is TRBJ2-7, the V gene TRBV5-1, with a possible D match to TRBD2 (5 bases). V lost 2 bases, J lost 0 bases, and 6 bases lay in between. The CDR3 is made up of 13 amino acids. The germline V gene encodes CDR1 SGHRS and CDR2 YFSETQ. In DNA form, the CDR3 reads TGCGCCAGCAGCTTCCGGGACTCCTACGAGCAGTACTTC. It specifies CASSFRDSYEQYF.

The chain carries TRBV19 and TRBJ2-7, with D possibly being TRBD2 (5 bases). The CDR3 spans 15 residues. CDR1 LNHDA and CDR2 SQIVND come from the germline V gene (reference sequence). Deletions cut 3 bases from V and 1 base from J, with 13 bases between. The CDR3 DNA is TGTGCCAGTAGTATGGCGGGCCTAACTTCCTACGAGCAGTACTTC. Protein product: CASSMAGLTSYEQYF.

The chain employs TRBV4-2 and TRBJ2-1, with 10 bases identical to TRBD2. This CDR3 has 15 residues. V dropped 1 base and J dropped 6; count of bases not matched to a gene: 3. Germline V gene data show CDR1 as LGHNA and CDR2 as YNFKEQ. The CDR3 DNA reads TGTGCCAGCAGCCAAGTTTCTAGCGGGAGCAATGAGCAGTTCTTC. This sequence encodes CASSQVSSGSNEQFF.

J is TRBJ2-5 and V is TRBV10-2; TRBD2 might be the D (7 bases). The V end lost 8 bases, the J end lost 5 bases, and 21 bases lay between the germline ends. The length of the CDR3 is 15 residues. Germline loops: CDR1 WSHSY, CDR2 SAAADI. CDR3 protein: CASCGGRGWRETQYF. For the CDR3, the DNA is TGCGCCAGCTGTGGAGGGAGGGGGTGGAGGGAGACCCAGTACTTC.

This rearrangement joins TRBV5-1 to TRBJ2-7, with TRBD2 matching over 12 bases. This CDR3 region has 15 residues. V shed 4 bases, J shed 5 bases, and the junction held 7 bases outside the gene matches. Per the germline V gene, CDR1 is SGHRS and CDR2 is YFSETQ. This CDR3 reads CASSETLAGGNEQYF. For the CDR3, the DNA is TGCGCCAGCAGCGAAACACTAGCGGGAGGAAACGAGCAGTACTTC.

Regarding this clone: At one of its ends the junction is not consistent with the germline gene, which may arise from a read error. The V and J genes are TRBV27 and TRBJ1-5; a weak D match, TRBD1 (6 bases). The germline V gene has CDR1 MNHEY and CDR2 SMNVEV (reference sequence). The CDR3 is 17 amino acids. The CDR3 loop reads CANSLRLTVQGDQPQHF. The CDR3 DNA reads TGTGCCAACAGTTTGCGGTTGACCGTACAGGGTGATCAGCCCCAGCATTTT.

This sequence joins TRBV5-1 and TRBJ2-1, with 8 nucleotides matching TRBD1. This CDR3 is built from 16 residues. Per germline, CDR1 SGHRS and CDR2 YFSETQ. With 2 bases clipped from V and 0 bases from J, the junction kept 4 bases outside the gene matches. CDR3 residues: CASSFDRGFSYNEQFF. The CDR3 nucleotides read TGCGCCAGCAGCTTCGACAGGGGTTTCTCCTACAATGAGCAGTTCTTC. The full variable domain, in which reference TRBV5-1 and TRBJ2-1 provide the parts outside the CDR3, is KAGVTQTPRYLIKTRGQQVTLSCSPISGHRSVSWYQQTPGQGLQFLFEYFSETQRNKGNFPGRFSGRQFSNSRSEMNVSTLELGDSALYLCASSFDRGFSYNEQFFGPGTRLTVL.

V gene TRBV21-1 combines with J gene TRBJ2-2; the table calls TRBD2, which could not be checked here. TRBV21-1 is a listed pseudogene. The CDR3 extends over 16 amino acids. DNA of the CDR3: TGTGCCAGCAGCACGAGCGGGGGGTCGGACACCGGGGAGCTGTTTTTT. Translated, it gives CASSTSGGSDTGELFF.

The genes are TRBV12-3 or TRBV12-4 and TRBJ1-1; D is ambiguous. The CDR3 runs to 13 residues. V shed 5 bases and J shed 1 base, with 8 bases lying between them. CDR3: CASSRNRNTEAFF. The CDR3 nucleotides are TGTGCCAGCAGTCGCAACAGGAACACTGAAGCTTTCTTT.

In DNA, the CDR3 is TGCGCCAGCAGCATCGGACAGGGACCAGATACGCAGTATTTT. Translated, it gives CASSIGQGPDTQYF. The chain is built from TRBV5-1 and TRBJ2-3; TRBD1 matches at 8 bases. The CDR3 has 14 residues. The germline V gene encodes CDR1 SGHRS and CDR2 YFSETQ. Trimming removed 4 bases from V and 4 bases from J; junction bases left unmatched: 5.

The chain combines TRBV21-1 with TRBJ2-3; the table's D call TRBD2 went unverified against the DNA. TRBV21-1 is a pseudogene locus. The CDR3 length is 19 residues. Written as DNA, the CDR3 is TGTGCCAGCAGCAAACTTTCGGACAGGACTAGCGAAAGATCCGATACGCAGTATTTT. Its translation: CASSKLSDRTSERSDTQYF.

In DNA, the CDR3 is TGTGCCAGCAGCCCCCATCAGAGGATTGGCGGAAACACCATATATTTT. Translating it yields CASSPHQRIGGNTIYF. The chain is built from TRBV7-9 and TRBJ1-3; D is undetermined. V was cut by 5 bases and J by 4 bases, with 18 bases left in between. In germline, CDR1 is SEHNR, CDR2 FQNEAQ (reference sequence). CDR3 length: 16 amino acids. Full variable domain (outside the CDR3, taken from reference TRBV7-9 and TRBJ1-3): DTGVSQNPRHKITKRGQNVTFRCDPISEHNRLYWYRQTLGQGPEFLTYFQNEAQLEKSRLLSDRFSAERPKGSFSTLEIQRTEQGDSAMYLCASSPHQRIGGNTIYFGEGSWLTVV.

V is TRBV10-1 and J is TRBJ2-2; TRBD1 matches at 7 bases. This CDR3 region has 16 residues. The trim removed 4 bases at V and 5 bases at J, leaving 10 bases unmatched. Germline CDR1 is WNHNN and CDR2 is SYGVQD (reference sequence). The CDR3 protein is CASSGARQGITGELFF. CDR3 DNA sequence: TGCGCCAGCAGTGGGGCCAGACAGGGAATAACCGGGGAGCTGTTTTTT.

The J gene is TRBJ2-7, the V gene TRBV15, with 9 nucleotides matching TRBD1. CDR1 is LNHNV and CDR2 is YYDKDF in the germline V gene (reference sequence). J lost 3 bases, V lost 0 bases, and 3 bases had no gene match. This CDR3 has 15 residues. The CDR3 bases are TGTGCCACCAGCAGAGATTGGGACAGGGACTACGAGCAGTACTTC. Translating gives CATSRDWDRDYEQYF.

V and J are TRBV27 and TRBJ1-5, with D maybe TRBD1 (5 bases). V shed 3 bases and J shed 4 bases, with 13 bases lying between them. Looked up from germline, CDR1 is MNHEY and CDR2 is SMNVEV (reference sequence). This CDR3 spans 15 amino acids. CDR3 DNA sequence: TGTGCCAGCAGTTTGGCCGGACAAGCTAATCAGCCCCAGCATTTT. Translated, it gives CASSLAGQANQPQHF.

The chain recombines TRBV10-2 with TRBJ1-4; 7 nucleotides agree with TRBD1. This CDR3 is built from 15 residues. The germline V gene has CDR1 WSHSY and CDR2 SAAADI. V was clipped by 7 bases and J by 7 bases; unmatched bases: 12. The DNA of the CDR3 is TGCGCCAGCACGACAGGGACGGCCTCTACTGAAAAACTGTTTTTT. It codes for CASTTGTASTEKLFF.

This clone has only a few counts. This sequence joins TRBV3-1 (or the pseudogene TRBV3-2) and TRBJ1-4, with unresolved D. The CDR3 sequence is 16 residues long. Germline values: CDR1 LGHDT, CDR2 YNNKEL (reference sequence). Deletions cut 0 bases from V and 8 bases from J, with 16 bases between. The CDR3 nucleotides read TGTGCCAGCAGCCAAGATACGGTTATATCGGTCGAAAAACTGTTTTTT. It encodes CASSQDTVISVEKLFF.

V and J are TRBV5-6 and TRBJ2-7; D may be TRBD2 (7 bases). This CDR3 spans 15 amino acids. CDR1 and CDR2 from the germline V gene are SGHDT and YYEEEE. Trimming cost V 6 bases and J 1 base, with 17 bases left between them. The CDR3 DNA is TGTGCCAGCATCCCCTCAAGGGGGGGATCCTACGAGCAGTACTTC. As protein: CASIPSRGGSYEQYF. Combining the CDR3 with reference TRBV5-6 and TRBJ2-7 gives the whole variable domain DAGVTQSPTHLIKTRGQQVTLRCSPKSGHDTVSWYQQALGQGPQFIFQYYEEEERQRGNFPDRFSGHQFPNYSSELNVNALLLGDSALYLCASIPSRGGSYEQYFGPGTRLTVT.

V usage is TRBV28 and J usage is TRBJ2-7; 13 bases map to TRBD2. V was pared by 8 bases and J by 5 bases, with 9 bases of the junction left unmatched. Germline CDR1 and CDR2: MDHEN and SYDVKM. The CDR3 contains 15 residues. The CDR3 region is CASRLSGLAGDEQYF. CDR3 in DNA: TGTGCCAGCCGTCTATCTGGACTAGCGGGAGACGAGCAGTACTTC.

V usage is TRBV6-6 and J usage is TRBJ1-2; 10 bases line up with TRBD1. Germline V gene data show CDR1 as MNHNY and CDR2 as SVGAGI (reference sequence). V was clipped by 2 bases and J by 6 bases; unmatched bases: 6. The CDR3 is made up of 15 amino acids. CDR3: CASSYPRDRGDGYTF. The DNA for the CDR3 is TGTGCCAGCAGTTACCCGCGGGACAGGGGAGATGGCTACACCTTC.

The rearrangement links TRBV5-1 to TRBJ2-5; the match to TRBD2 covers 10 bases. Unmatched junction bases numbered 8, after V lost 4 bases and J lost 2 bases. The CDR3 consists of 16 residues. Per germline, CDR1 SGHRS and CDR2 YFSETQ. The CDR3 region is CASSPLAGVSQETQYF. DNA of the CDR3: TGCGCCAGCAGCCCCCTAGCGGGAGTTTCTCAAGAGACCCAGTACTTC.

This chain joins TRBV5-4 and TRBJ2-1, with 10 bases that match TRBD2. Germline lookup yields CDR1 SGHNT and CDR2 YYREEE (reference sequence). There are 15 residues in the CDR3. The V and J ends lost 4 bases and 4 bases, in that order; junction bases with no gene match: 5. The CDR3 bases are TGTGCCAGCAGCCGGACTAGCGGAACTTACAATGAGCAGTTCTTC. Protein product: CASSRTSGTYNEQFF.

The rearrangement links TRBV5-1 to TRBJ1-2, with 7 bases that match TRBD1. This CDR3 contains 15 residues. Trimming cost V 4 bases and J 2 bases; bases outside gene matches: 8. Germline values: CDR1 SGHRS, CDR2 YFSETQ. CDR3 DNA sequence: TGCGCCAGCAGCAACGGGACAGATTACAACTATGGCTACACCTTC. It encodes CASSNGTDYNYGYTF.